This TCR beta chain originates from a study of shared clonotypes between healthy human individuals. Background on the study: In total, the donors were two women and a few men aged 18 to 49.

CDR3 length equals 15 residues. Trimming removed 2 bases from V and 10 bases from J; junction bases left unmatched: 11. CDR1 LNHNV and CDR2 YYDKDF come from the germline V gene (reference sequence). Here immunoSEQ multiplex PCR was the method, and the copy in TCRdb shows in-frame clones only, minus some. The data hold about 2.3 million clones, with over 90% observed a single time. The chain is built from TRBV15 and TRBJ2-1, with 7 positions matching TRBD2. The sequencing sample was made of naive CD4+ T cells from PBMCs. Stated subset: CD45RA+ positively selected. This sequence originates from a man aged 18-30 years in good health. Some clones in this sample may be carry-over from other donors' samples. In DNA, the CDR3 is TGTGCCACCAGCAGATCAAACCTAGTGGGAGGGGAGCAGTTCTTC. Encoded protein: CATSRSNLVGGEQFF.